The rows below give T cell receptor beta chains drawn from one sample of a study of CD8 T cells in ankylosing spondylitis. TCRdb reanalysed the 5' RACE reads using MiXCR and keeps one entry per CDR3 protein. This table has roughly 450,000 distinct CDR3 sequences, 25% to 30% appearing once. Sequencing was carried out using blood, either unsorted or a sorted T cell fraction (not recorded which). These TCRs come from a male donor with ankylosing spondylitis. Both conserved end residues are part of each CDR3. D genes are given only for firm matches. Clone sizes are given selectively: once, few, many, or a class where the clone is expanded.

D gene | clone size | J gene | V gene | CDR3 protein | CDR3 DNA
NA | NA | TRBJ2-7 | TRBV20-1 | CSARDYGGVDEQYF | TGCAGTGCTAGAGATTACGGGGGAGTGGACGAGCAGTACTTC
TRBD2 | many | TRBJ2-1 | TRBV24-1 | CATSDVGGKNYNEQFF | TGTGCCACCAGTGATGTGGGAGGGAAGAATTACAATGAGCAGTTCTTC
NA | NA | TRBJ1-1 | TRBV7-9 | CASSQVLSGEAFF | TGTGCCAGCAGCCAGGTACTATCGGGTGAAGCTTTCTTT
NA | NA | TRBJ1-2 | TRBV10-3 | CAISGANYGYTF | TGTGCCATCAGTGGGGCTAACTATGGCTACACCTTC
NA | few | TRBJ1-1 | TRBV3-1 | CASTSRGEGEAFF | TGTGCCAGCACCTCCCGGGGGGAAGGTGAAGCTTTCTTT
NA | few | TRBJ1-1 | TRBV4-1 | CASSQGTGSTYTEAFF | TGCGCCAGCAGCCAAGGTACAGGGTCAACCTACACTGAAGCTTTCTTT
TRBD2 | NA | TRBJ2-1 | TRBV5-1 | CASSQQAGGRHEQFF | TGCGCCAGCAGTCAGCAAGCGGGAGGGCGGCATGAGCAGTTCTTC
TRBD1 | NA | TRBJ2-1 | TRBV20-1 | CSAQQGLDEQFF | TGCAGTGCTCAACAGGGGCTCGATGAGCAGTTCTTC
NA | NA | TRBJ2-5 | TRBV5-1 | CASSPSWTQETQYF | TGCGCCAGCAGCCCATCGTGGACGCAAGAGACCCAGTACTTC
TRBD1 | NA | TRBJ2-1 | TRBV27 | CASRKQGADEQFF | TGTGCCAGCAGAAAACAGGGGGCGGATGAGCAGTTCTTC
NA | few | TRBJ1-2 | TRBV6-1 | CASSMTTGSYGYTF | TGTGCCAGCAGTATGACGACTGGAAGCTATGGCTACACCTTC
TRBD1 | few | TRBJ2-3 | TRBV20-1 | CSARDPQGAGYTQYF | TGCAGTGCTAGAGATCCCCAGGGGGCTGGATATACGCAGTATTTT
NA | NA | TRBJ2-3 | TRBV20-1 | CSAHVGDTQYF | TGCAGTGCCCACGTTGGGGATACGCAGTATTTT
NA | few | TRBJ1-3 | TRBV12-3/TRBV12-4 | CASGWAGGNTIYF | TGTGCCAGTGGGTGGGCGGGAGGAAACACCATATATTTT
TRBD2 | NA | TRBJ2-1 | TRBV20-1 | CSARSGLARREQFF | TGCAGTGCTAGATCCGGACTAGCCCGTCGGGAGCAGTTCTTC
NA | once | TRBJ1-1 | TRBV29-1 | CSVAYRENTEAFF | TGCAGCGTTGCATACAGGGAAAACACTGAAGCTTTCTTT
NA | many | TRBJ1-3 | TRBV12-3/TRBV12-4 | CASSSVRGSGNTIYF | TGTGCCAGCAGTTCAGTAAGGGGCTCTGGAAACACCATATATTTT
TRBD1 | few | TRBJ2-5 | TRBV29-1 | CSVEATGEETQYF | TGCAGCGTTGAAGCGACAGGGGAAGAGACCCAGTACTTC
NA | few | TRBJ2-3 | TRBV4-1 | CASSQGYGGAGDTQYF | TGCGCCAGCAGCCAAGGCTATGGCGGAGCTGGGGATACGCAGTATTTT
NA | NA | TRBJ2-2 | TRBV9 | CASTPAILPNTGELFF | TGTGCCAGCACCCCAGCTATACTCCCGAACACCGGGGAGCTGTTTTTT
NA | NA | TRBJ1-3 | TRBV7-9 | CASSLSGENTIYF | TGTGCCAGCAGCTTATCCGGGGAAAACACCATATATTTT
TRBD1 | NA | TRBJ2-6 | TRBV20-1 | CSARVRQGDSGANVLTF | TGCAGTGCTAGAGTGAGACAGGGAGACTCTGGGGCCAACGTCCTGACTTTC
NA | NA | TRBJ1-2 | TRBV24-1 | CATSDTGPNYGYTF | TGTGCCACCAGTGATACCGGACCTAACTATGGCTACACCTTC
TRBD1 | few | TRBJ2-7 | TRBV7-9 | CASSPRTGGAAYEQYF | TGTGCCAGCAGCCCCCGGACAGGGGGCGCAGCCTACGAGCAGTACTTC
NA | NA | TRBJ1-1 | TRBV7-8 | CASSSQFHANTEAFF | TGTGCCAGCAGCTCCCAGTTCCACGCGAACACTGAAGCTTTCTTT
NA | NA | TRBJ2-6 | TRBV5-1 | CASSLTGALSGANVLTF | TGCGCCAGCAGCTTGACCGGGGCCCTCTCTGGGGCCAACGTCCTGACTTTC
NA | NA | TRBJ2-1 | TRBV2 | CASSEVRDGGEQFF | TGTGCCAGCAGTGAAGTACGGGATGGGGGTGAGCAGTTCTTC
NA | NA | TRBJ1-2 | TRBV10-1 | CASSESQLYGYTF | TGCGCCAGCAGTGAAAGCCAGCTGTATGGCTACACCTTC
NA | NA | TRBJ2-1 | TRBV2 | CASSDRAPRFF | TGTGCCAGCAGTGATCGGGCCCCAAGGTTCTTC
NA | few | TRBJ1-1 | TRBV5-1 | CASSLFDMNTEAFF | TGCGCCAGCAGCTTATTCGATATGAACACTGAAGCTTTCTTT
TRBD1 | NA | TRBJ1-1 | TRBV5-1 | CASSLAQGAIAEAFF | TGCGCCAGCAGCTTGGCCCAGGGGGCGATAGCTGAAGCTTTCTTT
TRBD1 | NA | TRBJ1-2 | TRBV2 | CASSDDRGWNGYTF | TGTGCCAGCAGTGATGACAGGGGATGGAATGGCTACACCTTC
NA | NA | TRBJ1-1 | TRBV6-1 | CASSDSPWANTEAFF | TGTGCCAGCAGTGATTCTCCTTGGGCGAACACTGAAGCTTTCTTT
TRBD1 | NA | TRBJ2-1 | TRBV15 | CATSRDRGWNEQFF | TGTGCCACCAGCAGGGACAGGGGGTGGAATGAGCAGTTCTTC
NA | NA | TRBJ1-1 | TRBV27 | CASSLVVPGHTEAFF | TGTGCCAGCAGTTTAGTTGTACCGGGTCACACTGAAGCTTTCTTT
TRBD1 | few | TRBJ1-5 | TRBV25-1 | CASRRTGEGQPQHF | TGTGCCAGCAGGCGGACAGGGGAGGGTCAGCCCCAGCATTTT
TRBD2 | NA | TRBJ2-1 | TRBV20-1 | CSARDRLAGANEQFF | TGCAGTGCTAGAGATCGTCTAGCGGGAGCCAATGAGCAGTTCTTC
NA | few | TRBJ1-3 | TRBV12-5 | CATRGSGNTIYF | TGTGCTACGAGGGGGTCTGGAAACACCATATATTTT
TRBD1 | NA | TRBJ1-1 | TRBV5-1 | CASSLGYRGSTEAFF | TGCGCCAGCAGCTTGGGGTACAGGGGGAGCACTGAAGCTTTCTTT
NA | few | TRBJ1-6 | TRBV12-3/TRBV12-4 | CASSTRRPQNNSPLHF | TGTGCCAGCAGCACCCGGAGGCCACAAAATAATTCACCCCTCCACTTT
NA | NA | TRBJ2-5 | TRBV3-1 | CASSLRGTQETQYF | TGTGCCAGCAGCCTCCGGGGGACCCAAGAGACCCAGTACTTC
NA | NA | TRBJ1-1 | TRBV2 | CASSVSGEAFF | TGTGCCAGCAGTGTGTCCGGAGAAGCTTTCTTT
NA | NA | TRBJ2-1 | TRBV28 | CASSLLHREQFF | TGTGCCAGCAGTTTACTTCATCGGGAGCAGTTCTTC
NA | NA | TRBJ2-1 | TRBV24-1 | CATSIGGLTEQFF | TGTGCCACCAGTATCGGGGGCCTGACCGAGCAGTTCTTC
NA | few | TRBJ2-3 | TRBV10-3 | CATGPPDTQYF | TGTGCCACCGGTCCACCAGATACGCAGTATTTT
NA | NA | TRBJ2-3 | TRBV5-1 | CASSLVVRGDTQYF | TGCGCCAGCAGCTTGGTTGTCCGCGGAGATACGCAGTATTTT
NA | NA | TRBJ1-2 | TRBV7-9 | CASSPGRQFYGYTF | TGTGCCAGCAGCCCGGGACGGCAGTTCTATGGCTACACCTTC
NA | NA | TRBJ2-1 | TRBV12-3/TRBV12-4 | CASKGGGPNEQFF | TGTGCCAGCAAAGGAGGGGGGCCCAATGAGCAGTTCTTC
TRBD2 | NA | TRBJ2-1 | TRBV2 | CASSGTSGSYYEQFF | TGTGCCAGCAGTGGGACTAGCGGGAGCTACTATGAGCAGTTCTTC
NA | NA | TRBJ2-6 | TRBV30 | CAWSVAGSGANVLTF | TGTGCCTGGAGTGTAGCGGGCTCTGGGGCCAACGTCCTGACTTTC
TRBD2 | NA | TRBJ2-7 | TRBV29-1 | CSGLAGQGYEQYF | TGCAGCGGACTAGCGGGACAGGGTTACGAGCAGTACTTC
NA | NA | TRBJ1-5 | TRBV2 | CASRGGYQPQHF | TGTGCCAGCAGGGGGGGGTATCAGCCCCAGCATTTT
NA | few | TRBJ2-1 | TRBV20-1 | CSARDPRLVVNEQFF | TGCAGTGCTAGAGATCCCCGACTAGTGGTAAATGAGCAGTTCTTC